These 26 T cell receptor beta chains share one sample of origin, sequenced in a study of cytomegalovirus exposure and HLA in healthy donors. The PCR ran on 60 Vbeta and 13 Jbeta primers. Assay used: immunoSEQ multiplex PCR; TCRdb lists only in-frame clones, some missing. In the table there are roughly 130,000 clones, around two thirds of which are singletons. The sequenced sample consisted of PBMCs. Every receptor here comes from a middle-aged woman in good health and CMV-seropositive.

CDR3 in amino acids: CAWKAIGNTIYF. CDR3 nucleotides: TGTGCCTGGAAAGCCATAGGAAACACCATATATTTT. The V call is TRBV30, the J call TRBJ1-3; D unresolved. Germline V CDR1 and CDR2: GTSNPN, SVGIG (reference sequence). The V end was cut by 4 bases, the J end by 4 bases, with 8 bases between. The CDR3 extends over 12 amino acids.

Written as DNA, the CDR3 is TGTGCCGCAAGCCCTAGCGGACCCTACAATGAGCAGTTCTTC. Translated: CAASPSGPYNEQFF. This chain joins TRBV19 and TRBJ2-1, with 7 bases matching TRBD2. Trimming removed 11 bases from V and 2 bases from J; junction bases left unmatched: 9. CDR1 is LNHDA, CDR2 SQIVND, per germline (reference sequence). The CDR3 sequence is 14 residues long.

DNA for the CDR3: TGTGCCAGCAGCTTAGAGGGACAGAGTAATCAGCCCCAGCATTTT. The encoded protein is CASSLEGQSNQPQHF. The chain recombines TRBV7-8 with TRBJ1-5; 7 bases are a match to TRBD1. V gave up 1 base and J gave up 4 bases; unmatched junction bases: 4. CDR1 is SGHVS, CDR2 FQNEAQ, per germline. The length of the CDR3 is 15 residues.

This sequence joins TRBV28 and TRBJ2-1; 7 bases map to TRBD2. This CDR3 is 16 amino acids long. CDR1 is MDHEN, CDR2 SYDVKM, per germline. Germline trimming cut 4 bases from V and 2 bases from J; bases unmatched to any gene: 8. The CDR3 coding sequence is TGTGCCAGCAGTTCGTTCGAGGGAGGGCCCTACAATGAGCAGTTCTTC. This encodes CASSSFEGGPYNEQFF.

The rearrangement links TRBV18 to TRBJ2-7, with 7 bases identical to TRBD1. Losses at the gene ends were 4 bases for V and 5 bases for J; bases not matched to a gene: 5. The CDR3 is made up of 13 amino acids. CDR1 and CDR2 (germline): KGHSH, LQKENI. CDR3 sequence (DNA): TGTGCCAGCTCACGAAACGGACAGGACGAGCAGTACTTC. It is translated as CASSRNGQDEQYF.

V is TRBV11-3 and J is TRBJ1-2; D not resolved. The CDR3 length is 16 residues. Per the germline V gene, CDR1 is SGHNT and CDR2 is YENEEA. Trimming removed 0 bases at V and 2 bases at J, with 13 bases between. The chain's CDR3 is CASSLEGRGGNYGYTF. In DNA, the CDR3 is TGTGCCAGCAGCTTAGAAGGACGGGGAGGAAACTATGGCTACACCTTC. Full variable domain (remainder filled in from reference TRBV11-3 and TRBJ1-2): EAGVVQSPRYKIIEKKQPVAFWCNPISGHNTLYWYLQNLGQGPELLIRYENEEAVDDSQLPKDRFSAERLKGVDSTLKIQPAELGDSAVYLCASSLEGRGGNYGYTFGSGTRLTVV.

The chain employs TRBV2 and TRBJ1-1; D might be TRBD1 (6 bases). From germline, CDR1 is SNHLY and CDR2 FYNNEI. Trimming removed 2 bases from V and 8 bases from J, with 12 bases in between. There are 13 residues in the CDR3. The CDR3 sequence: CASSEQGREEAFF. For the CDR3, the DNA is TGTGCCAGCAGTGAACAGGGGAGAGAAGAAGCTTTCTTT.

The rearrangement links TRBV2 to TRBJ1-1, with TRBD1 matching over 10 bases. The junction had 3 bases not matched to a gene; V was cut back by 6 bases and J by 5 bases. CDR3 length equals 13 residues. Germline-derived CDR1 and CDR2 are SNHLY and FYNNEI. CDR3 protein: CASSGQGGTEAFF. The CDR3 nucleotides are TGTGCCAGCAGCGGACAGGGGGGGACTGAAGCTTTCTTT.

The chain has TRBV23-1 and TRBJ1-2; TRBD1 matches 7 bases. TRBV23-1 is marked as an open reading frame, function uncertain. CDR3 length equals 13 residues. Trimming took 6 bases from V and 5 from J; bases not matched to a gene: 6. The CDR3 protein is CASRAGTEYGYTF. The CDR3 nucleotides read TGCGCCAGCAGGGCAGGGACAGAATATGGCTACACCTTC.

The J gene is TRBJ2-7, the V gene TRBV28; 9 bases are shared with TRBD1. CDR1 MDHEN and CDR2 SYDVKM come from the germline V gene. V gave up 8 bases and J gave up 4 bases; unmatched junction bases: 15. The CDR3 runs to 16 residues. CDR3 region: CASSRPVGQGVYEQYF. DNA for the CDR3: TGTGCCAGCTCCCGCCCGGTGGGACAGGGAGTATACGAGCAGTACTTC.

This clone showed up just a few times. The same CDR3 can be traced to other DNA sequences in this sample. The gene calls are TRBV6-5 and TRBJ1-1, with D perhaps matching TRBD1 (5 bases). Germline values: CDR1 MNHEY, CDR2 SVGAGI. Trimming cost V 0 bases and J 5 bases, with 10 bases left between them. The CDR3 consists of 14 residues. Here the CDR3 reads CASSYSEGDTEAFF. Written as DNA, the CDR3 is TGTGCCAGCAGTTACTCGGAAGGGGATACTGAAGCTTTCTTT.

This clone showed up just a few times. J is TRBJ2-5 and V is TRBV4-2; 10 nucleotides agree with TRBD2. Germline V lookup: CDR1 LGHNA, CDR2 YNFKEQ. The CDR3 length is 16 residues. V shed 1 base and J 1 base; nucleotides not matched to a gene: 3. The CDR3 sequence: CASSQAKREGQETQYF. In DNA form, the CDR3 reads TGTGCCAGCAGCCAAGCAAAGCGGGAGGGCCAAGAGACCCAGTACTTC.

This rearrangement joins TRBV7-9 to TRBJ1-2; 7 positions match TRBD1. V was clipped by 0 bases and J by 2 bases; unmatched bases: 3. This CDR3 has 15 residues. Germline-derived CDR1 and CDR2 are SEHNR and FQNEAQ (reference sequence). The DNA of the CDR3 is TGTGCCAGCAGCTTAGCGGACAGGCCAAACTATGGCTACACCTTC. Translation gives CASSLADRPNYGYTF.

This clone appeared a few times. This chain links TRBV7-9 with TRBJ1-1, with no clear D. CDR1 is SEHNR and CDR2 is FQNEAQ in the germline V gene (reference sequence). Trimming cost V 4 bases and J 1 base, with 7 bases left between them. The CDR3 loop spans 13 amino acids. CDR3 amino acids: CASSWAGNTEAFF. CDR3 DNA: TGTGCCAGCAGCTGGGCAGGGAACACTGAAGCTTTCTTT. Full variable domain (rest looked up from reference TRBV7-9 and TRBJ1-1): DTGVSQNPRHKITKRGQNVTFRCDPISEHNRLYWYRQTLGQGPEFLTYFQNEAQLEKSRLLSDRFSAERPKGSFSTLEIQRTEQGDSAMYLCASSWAGNTEAFFGQGTRLTVV.

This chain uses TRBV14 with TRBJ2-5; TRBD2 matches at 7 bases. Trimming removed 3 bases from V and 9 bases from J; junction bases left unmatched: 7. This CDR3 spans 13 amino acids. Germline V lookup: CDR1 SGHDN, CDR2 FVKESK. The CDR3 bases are TGTGCCAGCAGCCATACAAATGGGAGGGCCCAGTACTTC. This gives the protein CASSHTNGRAQYF.

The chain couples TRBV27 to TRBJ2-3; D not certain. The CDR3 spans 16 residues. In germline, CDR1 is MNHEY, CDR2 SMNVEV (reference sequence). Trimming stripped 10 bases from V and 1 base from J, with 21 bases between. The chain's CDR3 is CATVGSPIPGTDTQYF. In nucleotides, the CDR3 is TGTGCCACGGTGGGCAGTCCCATTCCAGGCACAGATACGCAGTATTTT.

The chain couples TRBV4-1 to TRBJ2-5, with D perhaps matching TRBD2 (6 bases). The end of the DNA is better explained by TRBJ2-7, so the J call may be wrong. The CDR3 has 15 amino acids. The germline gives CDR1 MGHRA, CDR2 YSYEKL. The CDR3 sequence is CASSQEDQEGYEQYF. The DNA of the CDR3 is TGCGCCAGCAGCCAAGAGGACCAGGAGGGGTACGAGCAGTACTTC.

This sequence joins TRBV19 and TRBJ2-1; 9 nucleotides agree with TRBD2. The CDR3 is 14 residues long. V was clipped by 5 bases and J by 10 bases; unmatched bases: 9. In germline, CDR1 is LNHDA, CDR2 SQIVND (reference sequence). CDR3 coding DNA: TGTGCCAGTAGTCCCCTGGCGGGAGGGCGGGAGCAGTTCTTC. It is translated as CASSPLAGGREQFF.

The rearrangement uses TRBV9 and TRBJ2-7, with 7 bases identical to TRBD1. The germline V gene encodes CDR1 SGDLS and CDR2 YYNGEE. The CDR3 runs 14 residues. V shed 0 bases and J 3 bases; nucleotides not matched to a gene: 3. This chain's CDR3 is CASSVEGTVYEQYF. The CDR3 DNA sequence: TGTGCCAGCAGCGTAGAGGGGACAGTCTACGAGCAGTACTTC.

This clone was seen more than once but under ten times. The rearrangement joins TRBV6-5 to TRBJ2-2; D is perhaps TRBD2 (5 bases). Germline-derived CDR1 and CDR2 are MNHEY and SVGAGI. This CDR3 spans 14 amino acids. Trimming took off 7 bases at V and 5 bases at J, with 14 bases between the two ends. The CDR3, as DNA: TGTGCCAGCACCTACGGGGTGAAGACCGGGGAGCTGTTTTTT. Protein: CASTYGVKTGELFF.

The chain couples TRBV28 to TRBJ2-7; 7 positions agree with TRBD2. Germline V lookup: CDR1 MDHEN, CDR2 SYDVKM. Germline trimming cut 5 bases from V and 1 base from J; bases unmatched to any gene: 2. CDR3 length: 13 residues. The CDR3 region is CASSRGGSYEQYF. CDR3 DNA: TGTGCCAGCAGTAGGGGAGGGTCCTACGAGCAGTACTTC.

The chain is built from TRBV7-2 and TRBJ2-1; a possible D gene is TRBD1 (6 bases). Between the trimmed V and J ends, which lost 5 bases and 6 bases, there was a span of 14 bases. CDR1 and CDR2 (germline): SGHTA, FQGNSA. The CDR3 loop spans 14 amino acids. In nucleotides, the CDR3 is TGTGCCAGCAGCGGACAGACTCTTACCAATGAGCAGTTCTTC. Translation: CASSGQTLTNEQFF.

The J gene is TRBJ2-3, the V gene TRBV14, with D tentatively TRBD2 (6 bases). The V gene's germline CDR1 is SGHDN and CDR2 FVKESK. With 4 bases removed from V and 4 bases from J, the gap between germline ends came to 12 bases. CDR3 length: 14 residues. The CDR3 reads CASSRRDFADTQYF. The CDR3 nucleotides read TGTGCCAGCAGCCGCCGGGACTTCGCAGATACGCAGTATTTT.

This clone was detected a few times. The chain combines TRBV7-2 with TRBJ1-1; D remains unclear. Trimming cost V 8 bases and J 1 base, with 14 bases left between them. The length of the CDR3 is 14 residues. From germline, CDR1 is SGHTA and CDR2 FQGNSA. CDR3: CASGRGGRNTEAFF. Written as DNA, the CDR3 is TGTGCCAGCGGGCGAGGAGGGAGGAACACTGAAGCTTTCTTT. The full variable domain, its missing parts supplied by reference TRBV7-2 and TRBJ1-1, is GAGVSQSPSNKVTEKGKDVELRCDPISGHTALYWYRQSLGQGLEFLIYFQGNSAPDKSGLPSDRFSAERTGGSVSTLTIQRTQQEDSAVYLCASGRGGRNTEAFFGQGTRLTVV.

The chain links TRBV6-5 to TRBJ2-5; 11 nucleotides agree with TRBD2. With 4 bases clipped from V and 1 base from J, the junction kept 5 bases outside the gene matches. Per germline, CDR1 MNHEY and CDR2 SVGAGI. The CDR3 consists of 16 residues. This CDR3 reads CASSSLTSGVQETQYF. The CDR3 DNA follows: TGTGCCAGCAGTTCTTTGACTAGCGGGGTCCAAGAGACCCAGTACTTC.

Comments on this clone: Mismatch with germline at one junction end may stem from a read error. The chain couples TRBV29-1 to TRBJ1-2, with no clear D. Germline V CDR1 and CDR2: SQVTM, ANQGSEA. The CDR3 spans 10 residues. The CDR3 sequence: CSVAGPTVPF. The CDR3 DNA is TGCAGCGTCGCGGGCCCAACCGTCCCCTTC.